The 6 T cell receptor beta chains listed next were all sequenced from one sample in a study of regulatory T cells in long-lasting Graves disease. In building TCR beta libraries, iRepertoire HTBI primers were used together with Arm-PCR of CDR3 regions. MiXCR, applied by TCRdb to the multiplex PCR reads, yields one record per CDR3 protein. This sample has around 250,000 distinct CDR3 sequences; approximately 20% occur once, and the top ten carry 12% to 15%. The time point was: newly diagnosed GD, antithyroid drugs for less than 3 months. Isolated PBMC RNA provided the starting material for the TCR library. Another study also made use of these data, one on T cells in Graves' hyperthyroidism and ophthalmopathy.

Sequenced material: peripheral blood mononuclear cells (PBMCs), taken at new diagnosis, from a patient treated with antithyroid drugs. The receptors come from a young woman with Graves disease.

To note about this clonotype: A much larger clone differs by one base, so this may be a read error. This chain joins TRBV5-5 and TRBJ2-1; the D gene is possibly TRBD2 (6 bases). The DNA matches TRBJ2-7 better at its end, which makes the J call doubtful. The CDR3 has 14 amino acids. Germline values: CDR1 SGHKS, CDR2 YYEKEE (reference sequence). The CDR3, as DNA: TGTGCCAGCAGCTTGGGGCAGGGTAGCGGTGAGCAGTACTTC. Residues: CASSLGQGSGEQYF.

This clonotype was observed at least ten times. The CDR3 bases are TGTGCCAGCAGCGGATACAGGGGGCGTGGGACCGGGGAGCTGTTTTTT. This codes for CASSGYRGRGTGELFF. The chain carries TRBV7-2 and TRBJ2-2, with 9 bases matching TRBD1. V gave up 5 bases and J gave up 5 bases; unmatched junction bases: 9. Per germline, CDR1 SGHTA and CDR2 FQGNSA. There are 16 residues in the CDR3.

The chain joins TRBV7-2 to TRBJ2-5; 13 nucleotides agree with TRBD2. The CDR3 contains 17 residues. Looked up from germline, CDR1 is SGHTA and CDR2 is FQGNSA. The V gene end was trimmed by 1 base and the J gene end by 5 bases; junction bases not matched to a gene: 7. This chain's CDR3 is CASSLGGLAGRWETQYF. For the CDR3, the DNA is TGTGCCAGCAGCTTAGGGGGACTAGCGGGGCGCTGGGAGACCCAGTACTTC.

About this clonotype: A read error is likely here: a far larger clone is one base away. V and J are TRBV3-1 and TRBJ2-1; D is ambiguous. Judging by the DNA end, TRBJ2-5 fits better; the J call may be wrong. The CDR3 is made up of 14 amino acids. Germline V CDR1 and CDR2: LGHDT, YNNKEL (reference sequence). The chain's CDR3 is CASSRATSQETQYF. The DNA for the CDR3 is TGTGCCAGCAGCCGAGCCACCAGTCAAGAGACCCAGTACTTC.

The chain is built from TRBV7-8 and TRBJ1-2; 9 bases align to TRBD1. The ends lost 8 bases at V and 8 bases at J; junction bases unmatched: 12. Germline V lookup: CDR1 SGHVS, CDR2 FQNEAQ. This CDR3 spans 14 amino acids. The CDR3 nucleotides read TGTGCCAGCGGGTCGGGACAGGGTAGAGTGGGCTACACCTTC. As protein: CASGSGQGRVGYTF.

Details on this clonotype: One end of the junction fails to match germline, which may point to a read error. CDR3 nucleotides: TGCAACGTTGAACCCAGGCTAGCGGGCAATGAGCAGTTCTTC. Protein sequence: CNVEPRLAGNEQFF. V is TRBV29-1 and J is TRBJ2-1, with 8 bases lining up with TRBD2. The CDR3 contains 14 residues. The germline gives CDR1 SQVTM, CDR2 ANQGSEA.